The 2 T cell receptor beta chains in this list originate from one sample, sequenced in a study of response to subunit inactivated influenza vaccine. TCRdb reanalysed the RT-PCR reads using MiXCR and keeps one entry per CDR3 protein. The sample has more than 700,000 distinct CDR3 sequences, 21% seen once. The sequences come from PBMCs from blood, collected around 5 days after vaccination. The receptors come from a man aged 45-65 years who received an inactivated influenza vaccine.

This chain connects TRBV7-2 to TRBJ2-7; 8 nucleotides align to TRBD1. CDR3 length equals 13 residues. Trimming cost V 5 bases and J 7 bases; bases outside gene matches: 7. Germline V gives CDR1 SGHTA, CDR2 FQGNSA. The CDR3 is CASSQTGAGEQYF. The DNA for the CDR3 is TGTGCCAGCAGCCAGACAGGGGCGGGGGAGCAGTACTTC.

This clonotype was picked up one time. The chain has TRBV6-2 or TRBV6-3 and TRBJ2-5, with TRBD2 matching 8 bases. J was trimmed by 0 bases and V by 2 bases; bases with no gene match: 11. The CDR3 contains 18 residues. Germline-derived CDR1 and CDR2 are MNHEY and SVGEGT. The CDR3 loop reads CASSYNNRIAGYQETQYF. Here the CDR3 DNA reads TGTGCCAGCAGTTACAACAATCGAATAGCGGGGTACCAAGAGACCCAGTACTTC.